The rows below give T cell receptor beta chains drawn from one sample of a study of blood T cells in healthy people across ages. MiXCR, applied by TCRdb to the 5' RACE reads, yields one record per CDR3 protein. The sample shows about 2 million distinct CDR3 sequences, about 50% of them seen only once. Source material: blood. The receptors derive from a woman aged 40 to 55 in good health. Each CDR3 is given with its conserved first and last residue. Fields, in order: V gene, clone size, D gene, J gene, CDR3 DNA, CDR3 protein. D genes are given only for firm matches. Some rows have no size entry. The others give once, few or many, or a class for an expanded clone.

>TRBV29-1|.|.|TRBJ2-7
TGCAGCGTTGAAGAGCGAGGGACCTACGAGCAGTACTTC
CSVEERGTYEQYF
>TRBV10-3|many|TRBD1|TRBJ2-7
TGTGCCATCAGGGGGGGGACAGGGGCCTCCTACGAGCAGTACTTC
CAIRGGTGASYEQYF
>TRBV6-6|once|TRBD2|TRBJ2-7
TGTGCCAGCAGCTTGGGACTAGCGGGGGAGAGCCAGTACTTC
CASSLGLAGESQYF
>TRBV27|.|TRBD2|TRBJ2-5
TGTGCCAGCAGTCCCTTTAGCGGGGTTGAGACCCAGTACTTC
CASSPFSGVETQYF
>TRBV9|.|.|TRBJ2-3
TGTGCCAGCAGCGTAGGACAGAGTTTCACAGATACGCAGTATTTT
CASSVGQSFTDTQYF
>TRBV27|.|.|TRBJ2-7
TGTGCCAGCAGTCCCTCGACGGGGCCATTTACCTACGAGCAGTACTTC
CASSPSTGPFTYEQYF
>TRBV6-5|.|TRBD1|TRBJ1-2
TGTGCCAGCAGTGCGGACAGGGTGGAGGGCTACACCTTC
CASSADRVEGYTF
>TRBV4-2|few|TRBD2|TRBJ2-1
TGTGCCAGCAAAATTAGCGGGGGGGAAATTCATGAGCAGTTCTTC
CASKISGGEIHEQFF
>TRBV7-2|.|TRBD1|TRBJ2-7
TGTGCCAGCAGCTTATATCAGGGGGCGGATTACGAGCAGTACTTC
CASSLYQGADYEQYF
>TRBV7-9|few|.|TRBJ1-5
TGTGCCAGCAGCACGGCGGGACAGCCCCAGCATTTT
CASSTAGQPQHF
>TRBV6-5|.|.|TRBJ1-6
TGTGCCAGCAGTTTAGGACCCTTGGGTTCACCCCTCCACTTT
CASSLGPLGSPLHF
>TRBV7-6|few|.|TRBJ2-3
TGTGCCAGCAGCCTCGTCGACGAGGGCACTTTCACAGATACGCAGTATTTT
CASSLVDEGTFTDTQYF
>TRBV20-1|.|TRBD2|TRBJ2-5
TGCAGTGCTAGACGCGGGGGGCCAGGAGAGACCCAGTACTTC
CSARRGGPGETQYF
>TRBV24-1|.|.|TRBJ1-1
TGTGCCACCAGTGATGGGGGGGGCCACACTGAAGCTTTCTTT
CATSDGGGHTEAFF
>TRBV7-8|many|.|TRBJ2-5
TGTGCCAGCAGCCGGTCCATAGAGACCCAGTACTTC
CASSRSIETQYF
>TRBV28|.|.|TRBJ1-1
TGTGCCAGCAGTTTATTGGCCGGGCGGAACACTGAAGCTTTCTTT
CASSLLAGRNTEAFF
>TRBV20-1|.|TRBD1|TRBJ2-7
TGCAGTGCTTACCGGGACAGGGTAAACGAGCAGTACTTC
CSAYRDRVNEQYF
>TRBV6-2/TRBV6-3|.|TRBD2|TRBJ2-5
TGTGCCAGCAGACATCCCTTCCTAGCGGGGGCTCGGCAAGAGACCCAGTACTTC
CASRHPFLAGARQETQYF
>TRBV24-1|once|.|TRBJ2-4
TGCGCCACCAGCGTTGCCGGGGGAAGTCAGTACTTC
CATSVAGGSQYF
>TRBV4-3|many|.|TRBJ1-4
TGCGCCAGCAGCCTGGACGGATCGACTAATGAAAAACTGTTTTTT
CASSLDGSTNEKLFF
>TRBV29-1|.|.|TRBJ2-5
TGCAGCGTCCTACTAGCCCAGTGCCAAGAGACCCAGTACTTC
CSVLLAQCQETQYF
>TRBV10-3|few|.|TRBJ2-5
TGTGCCATCAGTGAGTCAACTTACCAAGAGACCCAGTACTTC
CAISESTYQETQYF
>TRBV6-2/TRBV6-3|.|TRBD1|TRBJ2-7
TGTGCCAGCAGGAGCCACGGGACAGGGGGCTACGAGCAGTACTTC
CASRSHGTGGYEQYF
>TRBV4-3|.|.|TRBJ2-1
TGCGCCAGCAGCGACCACGGGCTAGGGGTCTACAATGAGCAGTTCTTC
CASSDHGLGVYNEQFF
>TRBV7-3|.|TRBD1|TRBJ1-1
TGTGCCAGCGGGACAGGGGGCGCGTCTGAAGCTTTCTTT
CASGTGGASEAFF
>TRBV4-3|few|.|TRBJ2-4
TGCGCCAGCAGCCAAGATCGGGGGACCAAAAACATTCAGTACTTC
CASSQDRGTKNIQYF
>TRBV12-5|.|.|TRBJ2-3
TGTGCTAGTTGCGAGGGGCACAGTACAGATACGCAGTATTTT
CASCEGHSTDTQYF
>TRBV7-9|.|.|TRBJ1-6
TGTGCCAGCAGCTTGACTATAATTAATTCACCCCTCCACTTT
CASSLTIINSPLHF
>TRBV6-5|.|TRBD2|TRBJ2-5
TGTGCCAGCAGAGCGGGGTTCGGTAATGAGCAGTACTTC
CASRAGFGNEQYF
>TRBV20-1|.|.|TRBJ2-7
TGCACCCGACAGGACTACGAGCAGTACTTC
CTRQDYEQYF
>TRBV29-1|once|TRBD1|TRBJ1-4
TGCAGCGTTGGGACAGGCCTTGAAAAACTGTTTTTT
CSVGTGLEKLFF
>TRBV15|few|.|TRBJ2-1
TGTGCCACCAGCAGAGTGCGAGCAGGTGAGCAGTTCTTC
CATSRVRAGEQFF
>TRBV12-3/TRBV12-4|few|.|TRBJ2-7
TGTGCCAGCAAGAGACAGGTTCAAGGCTACGAGCAGTACTTC
CASKRQVQGYEQYF
>TRBV12-3/TRBV12-4|.|TRBD1|TRBJ1-5
TGTGCCAGCAGACTAGGGACAGGAGATAATCAGCCCCAGCATTTT
CASRLGTGDNQPQHF
>TRBV7-2|.|TRBD2|TRBJ2-5
TGTGCCAGCAGCCTCAAGCGGGGTGGCGTCGAGACCCAGTACTTC
CASSLKRGGVETQYF
>TRBV7-2|many|.|TRBJ2-3
TGTGCCAGCAGCTTTGGGGTCGGAACAGATACGCAGTATTTT
CASSFGVGTDTQYF
>TRBV3-1|few|TRBD1|TRBJ2-1
TGTGCCAGCAGCCAAGCCCGACAGGGGGTATTCAATGAGCAGTTCTTC
CASSQARQGVFNEQFF
>TRBV19|once|TRBD2|TRBJ2-1
TGTGCCAGTAGGGGTCTAGCGGGCTTAAGCTCCTACAATGAGCAGTTCTTC
CASRGLAGLSSYNEQFF
>TRBV28|.|.|TRBJ2-3
TGTGCCAGCAGTTTAGAACAGGGGGGGGCATCAGATACGCAGTATTTT
CASSLEQGGASDTQYF
>TRBV7-2|few|.|TRBJ2-6
TGTGCCAGCAGCGAAAGCAGGGTTGGGGCCAACGTCCTGACTTTC
CASSESRVGANVLTF
>TRBV11-2|.|.|TRBJ2-3
TGTGCCAGCAGCTTATCCAGCGCATACACAGATACGCAGTATTTT
CASSLSSAYTDTQYF
>TRBV6-5|.|TRBD1|TRBJ1-5
TGTGCCAGCAGTAGAGGACAGGGGGGTCAGCCCCAGCATTTT
CASSRGQGGQPQHF
>TRBV29-1|.|TRBD2|TRBJ2-3
TGCAGCGTTGTAGCGGGTAGCACAGATACGCGGTATTTT
CSVVAGSTDTRYF
>TRBV6-6|.|TRBD1|TRBJ2-7
TGTGCCAGCAGAACCAAAAGGGGACAGGTGGCCTACGAGCAGTACTTC
CASRTKRGQVAYEQYF
>TRBV6-4|.|.|TRBJ1-2
TGTGCCAGCAGTGAATCGGAGGGGACCAACTATGGCTACACCTTC
CASSESEGTNYGYTF
>TRBV20-1|.|.|TRBJ2-7
TGCAGTGCTCCCTTGGACAGTACCTACGAGCAGTACTTC
CSAPLDSTYEQYF
>TRBV28|once|.|TRBJ2-5
TGTGCCAGCAGTTTAATGGGGAATATGTACCAAGAGACCCAGTACTTC
CASSLMGNMYQETQYF
>TRBV29-1|few|.|TRBJ2-5
TGCAGCACCAAGAGTCCAGGGACCGAGACCCAGTACTTC
CSTKSPGTETQYF
>TRBV7-8|few|.|TRBJ1-2
TGTGCCAGCAGCTTAGCGGCAGGAGTTTTCAGTTCTAACTATGGCTACACCTTC
CASSLAAGVFSSNYGYTF
>TRBV6-2/TRBV6-3|.|.|TRBJ2-5
TGTGCCAGCAGTGATAATCAGATCGAGACCCAGTACTTC
CASSDNQIETQYF
>TRBV5-5|few|.|TRBJ1-2
TGTGCCAGCAGCTTCCGACTGATGAACTATGGCTACACCTTC
CASSFRLMNYGYTF
>TRBV4-3|.|TRBD1|TRBJ2-3
TGCGCCAGCAGCCAAGACTACCGGGACAGCTACACAGATACGCAGTATTTT
CASSQDYRDSYTDTQYF
>TRBV5-1|.|TRBD1|TRBJ2-2
TGCGCCAGCAGCTGGAGTACAGGGGGCAATACCGGGGAGCTGTTTTTT
CASSWSTGGNTGELFF
>TRBV7-6|.|.|TRBJ2-1
TGTGCCAGCAGCTTGGGGGCCGGGTCGTCGGCCAATGAGCAGTTCTTC
CASSLGAGSSANEQFF
>TRBV4-2|.|.|TRBJ2-3
TGTGCCAGCAGCCAAGAGAGGTCGGGGGCTCTTAGCACAGATACGCAGTATTTT
CASSQERSGALSTDTQYF
>TRBV6-6|.|TRBD1|TRBJ2-5
TGTGCCAGCAGTCTTCCGGGACAGGGGATTGGAGAAGAGACCCAGTACTTC
CASSLPGQGIGEETQYF
>TRBV4-3|.|.|TRBJ1-1
TGCGCCAGCAGCCAGGGAACCGGGGGTCCGCCGTCTTTCTTT
CASSQGTGGPPSFF
>TRBV15|few|TRBD2|TRBJ2-1
TGTGCCACCAGCAGAGATCCAAGTAGCGGGGTCTACAATGAGCAGTTCTTC
CATSRDPSSGVYNEQFF
>TRBV12-3/TRBV12-4|.|TRBD1|TRBJ2-3
TGTGCCAGCAGAGACGACAGGGGATCAGATACGCAGTATTTT
CASRDDRGSDTQYF
>TRBV6-5|few|TRBD2|TRBJ2-7
TGTGCCAGCAGTTACTCTCAGCGGGGGGGTTTCTACGAGCAGTACTTC
CASSYSQRGGFYEQYF